Detailed here is one T cell receptor beta chain. No antigen is known for it. The entry originates in a study of OX40 agonist ivuxolimab in advanced cancers. Study summary: Subjects had a mean age of 60 years, with a range of about 23 to 79; less than 90% were male. Findings and limits, study-wide: Clonal expansion was among the lowest in partial responders at 0.1-3.0 mg/kg, especially CD8+. At 0.1 to 3.0 mg/kg, clonal expansion of CD4+ and CD8+ blood T cells had occurred by week 6.

The CDR3 covers 14 residues. Per the germline V gene, CDR1 is SGHRS and CDR2 is YFSETQ. The J segment lost 3 bases and the V segment lost 4 bases, leaving 7 bases of the junction unmatched. Profiling relied on immunoSEQ multiplex PCR, and the TCRdb table lists in-frame clones only, not all of them. The data contain 73,000 or so clones, 86% of them singletons. The J gene is TRBJ2-7, the V gene TRBV5-1; TRBD2 agrees at 7 bases. The sample was CD4+ or CD8+ T cells sorted from blood, taken in a trial of the OX40 agonist ivuxolimab. The receptor was derived from an adult with an advanced solid tumor such as melanoma, head and neck, liver or kidney cancer. CDR3 DNA: TGCGCCAGCAGCCCATCCATAGCGGGCTACGAGCAGTACTTC. Its translation is CASSPSIAGYEQYF.